This T cell receptor (beta chain) derives from a study of identical twins. TCRdb re-derived calls from the 5' RACE reads in MiXCR, one entry per CDR3 protein. The sample records fewer than 250,000 distinct CDR3 sequences, about 16% being singletons. With 7 bases clipped from V and 5 bases from J, the junction kept 15 bases outside the gene matches. The CDR3 extends over 16 amino acids. These same data were also listed under a study on T cells expressing NK-cell markers.

This TCR came from a woman younger than 35 in good health. Sequencing was carried out using CD8+ T cells sorted from blood. V gene TRBV12-3 or TRBV12-4 combines with J gene TRBJ2-5; 8 positions agree with TRBD1. The CDR3 is CASTTTGVQRGETQYF. For the CDR3, the DNA is TGTGCCAGCACCACGACAGGGGTGCAGCGCGGGGAGACCCAGTACTTC.